What follows are 22 T cell receptor beta chains derived from one specimen sequenced in a study of cytomegalovirus exposure and HLA in healthy donors. 60 Vbeta and 13 Jbeta primers were used in PCR. Libraries were prepared by immunoSEQ multiplex PCR; TCRdb keeps only in-frame clonotypes and omits some of them. There are around 160,000 clones in the sample; approximately 67% occur only once, and roughly 4% lies in the top ten. Material: PBMCs. All receptors derive from a woman aged 18 to 35 in good health and CMV-seropositive.

The V gene is TRBV6-1, the J gene TRBJ1-3; TRBD1 matches at 8 bases. The CDR3 has 14 amino acids. Germline CDR1 is MNHNS and CDR2 is SASEGT. The trim removed 11 bases at V and 0 bases at J, leaving 6 bases unmatched. The CDR3 loop is CAGGQGLSGNTIYF. The CDR3 coding sequence is TGTGCCGGAGGACAGGGTCTCTCTGGAAACACCATATATTTT.

In its sample, this clone was seen once. The chain uses TRBV6-1 and TRBJ1-2; 11 nucleotides agree with TRBD1. In germline, CDR1 is MNHNS, CDR2 SASEGT. The junction had 9 bases not matched to a gene; V was cut back by 0 bases and J by 6 bases. The CDR3 has 17 amino acids. This CDR3 reads CASSEALRTGGRDGYTF. CDR3 DNA sequence: TGTGCCAGCAGTGAAGCGCTCAGGACAGGGGGCAGGGATGGCTACACCTTC.

This clone was detected only a few times. This chain connects TRBV4-2 to TRBJ2-2; the D is unclear. Looked up from germline, CDR1 is LGHNA and CDR2 is YNFKEQ. With 1 base removed from V and 1 base from J, the gap between germline ends came to 7 bases. CDR3 size: 15 residues. CDR3 in DNA: TGTGCCAGCAGCCAAGTCGCAGGGAACACCGGGGAGCTGTTTTTT. Encoded protein: CASSQVAGNTGELFF.

The CDR3 is CATSRDEGSSSPLHF. The CDR3 nucleotides read TGTGCCACCAGCAGAGATGAGGGCAGCTCTTCACCCCTCCACTTT. J is TRBJ1-6 and V is TRBV15, with no clear D. Looked up from germline, CDR1 is LNHNV and CDR2 is YYDKDF (reference sequence). Trimming took 0 bases from V and 9 from J, leaving 12 bases between them. This CDR3 region has 15 residues.

This chain uses TRBV5-1 with TRBJ1-1; the match to TRBD1 covers 9 bases. The germline V gene has CDR1 SGHRS and CDR2 YFSETQ. Germline trimming cut 4 bases from V and 5 bases from J; bases unmatched to any gene: 12. The CDR3 loop spans 16 amino acids. The CDR3 DNA reads as TGCGCCAGCAGCACCCGGGACAGGGAATCTGGGACTGAAGCTTTCTTT. It translates to CASSTRDRESGTEAFF.

The rearrangement joins TRBV2 to TRBJ2-2; D unclear. The CDR3 totals 15 residues. V was pared by 2 bases and J by 7 bases, with 14 bases between. The V gene's germline CDR1 is SNHLY and CDR2 FYNNEI. The CDR3 protein is CASSEYVAIFGELFF. DNA for the CDR3: TGTGCCAGCAGTGAATACGTCGCGATTTTCGGGGAGCTGTTTTTT.

V gene TRBV6-5 combines with J gene TRBJ2-5, with 8 positions matching TRBD2. After removal of 4 bases from V and 2 bases from J, the junction contained 6 bases not matched to a gene. The germline V gene has CDR1 MNHEY and CDR2 SVGAGI. The CDR3 extends over 15 amino acids. CDR3 residues: CASSSRAGVQETQYF. CDR3 bases: TGTGCCAGCAGTTCCCGAGCGGGGGTTCAAGAGACCCAGTACTTC.

The J gene is TRBJ2-5, the V gene TRBV5-1, with D possibly matching TRBD1 (6 bases). The assigned J gene may be wrong: the sequence end matches TRBJ2-7 better. Germline CDR1 and CDR2: SGHRS and YFSETQ. CDR3 length: 14 residues. This CDR3 is CASSLDRDAYEQYF. Written as DNA, the CDR3 is TGCGCCAGCAGCTTGGACAGGGACGCCTACGAGCAGTACTTC.

The CDR3 reads CSVGGRAGGELFF. The CDR3 nucleotides are TGCAGCGTGGGCGGCAGGGCAGGCGGGGAGCTGTTTTTT. The chain has TRBV29-1 and TRBJ2-2, with D perhaps matching TRBD1 (5 bases). The CDR3 runs 13 residues. Germline assignment: CDR1 SQVTM and CDR2 ANQGSEA. Trimming left V 6 bases short and J 7 bases short, with 15 bases between.

The genes are TRBV15 and TRBJ2-7; D not certain. Trimming removed 0 bases from V and 5 bases from J, with 11 bases in between. The germline gives CDR1 LNHNV, CDR2 YYDKDF (reference sequence). CDR3 length: 14 residues. The CDR3 is CATSRDPLLDEQYF. The CDR3 DNA reads as TGTGCCACCAGCAGAGATCCCCTTCTCGACGAGCAGTACTTC.

This clone showed up just a few times. The V call is TRBV9, the J call TRBJ2-2, with 8 bases matching TRBD1. CDR1 is SGDLS and CDR2 is YYNGEE in the germline V gene. The CDR3 runs to 16 residues. Trimming at V came to 3 bases and at J to 3 bases, leaving 7 bases not matched to a gene. This CDR3 is CASSALSTGDTGELFF. The CDR3 nucleotides read TGTGCCAGCAGCGCCCTATCGACAGGGGACACCGGGGAGCTGTTTTTT.

This chain links TRBV7-9 with TRBJ2-3; 13 nucleotides agree with TRBD2. V trimming: 5 bases; J trimming: 2 bases; junction bases outside the gene matches: 7. Germline V gene data show CDR1 as SEHNR and CDR2 as FQNEAQ (reference sequence). The CDR3 has 17 amino acids. As DNA, the CDR3 is TGTGCCAGCAGCCTCCCAACTAGCGGGGGGGACACAGATACGCAGTATTTT. It is translated as CASSLPTSGGDTDTQYF.

The chain links TRBV4-1 to TRBJ1-1; 8 bases fit TRBD1. This CDR3 spans 12 amino acids. Per germline, CDR1 MGHRA and CDR2 YSYEKL. After removal of 7 bases from V and 3 bases from J, the junction contained 1 base not matched to a gene. CDR3 coding DNA: TGCGCCAGCACAGGGGGCTACACTGAAGCTTTCTTT. This sequence encodes CASTGGYTEAFF.

J is TRBJ2-5 and V is TRBV7-3; 8 nucleotides line up with TRBD1. The germline CDR1 and CDR2 sequences are SGHTA and FQGTGA. Trimming cost V 3 bases and J 4 bases; bases outside gene matches: 7. The CDR3 consists of 15 residues. CDR3 nucleotide sequence: TGTGCCAGCAGCTTGACAGGGGCGAGTGGAGAGACCCAGTACTTC. Its protein is CASSLTGASGETQYF.

This clone was found a few times. This chain connects TRBV18 to TRBJ1-4, with 8 bases matching TRBD1. The ends lost 4 bases at V and 7 bases at J; junction bases unmatched: 20. The CDR3 extends over 19 amino acids. Germline CDR1 reads KGHSH; CDR2 reads LQKENI. The CDR3 region has the DNA TGTGCCAGCTCACGATACCGCCAGGGGGCTCACCTAGGGGGTGAAAAACTGTTTTTT. Amino acids: CASSRYRQGAHLGGEKLFF.

V is TRBV30 and J is TRBJ1-1; D is possibly TRBD1 (6 bases). Germline assignment: CDR1 GTSNPN and CDR2 SVGIG (reference sequence). The CDR3 loop spans 14 amino acids. V shed 8 bases and J shed 1 base, with 17 bases lying between them. CDR3 DNA: TGTGCCGAGGGCAGGGGTATCTCGAACACTGAAGCTTTCTTT. Translation: CAEGRGISNTEAFF. Full variable domain (remainder filled in from reference TRBV30 and TRBJ1-1): SQTIHQWPATLVQPVGSPLSLECTVEGTSNPNLYWYRQAAGRGLQLLFYSVGIGQISSEVPQNLSASRPQDRQFILSSKKLLLSDSGFYLCAEGRGISNTEAFFGQGTRLTVV.

In this sample, this clone turned up a few times. V is TRBV29-1 and J is TRBJ2-1, with no clear D. CDR1 is SQVTM, CDR2 ANQGSEA, per germline. The CDR3 loop spans 15 amino acids. V shed 3 bases and J shed 0 bases, with 12 bases lying between them. The CDR3: CSVDRIRPSYNEQFF. CDR3 nucleotide sequence: TGCAGCGTTGACAGGATCAGACCCTCCTACAATGAGCAGTTCTTC.

The rearrangement links TRBV6-6 to TRBJ2-1, with 7 nucleotides matching TRBD1. Germline V lookup: CDR1 MNHNY, CDR2 SVGAGI (reference sequence). The CDR3 spans 14 residues. The ends lost 8 bases at V and 7 bases at J; junction bases unmatched: 11. The CDR3 is CASAPRTQGNEQFF. The CDR3 DNA follows: TGTGCCAGCGCACCACGGACACAGGGGAATGAGCAGTTCTTC.

V gene TRBV18 combines with J gene TRBJ2-5; 9 bases match TRBD1. The CDR3 has 15 residues. Germline V CDR1 and CDR2: KGHSH, LQKENI. J gave up 0 bases and V 3 bases, and 2 bases lay outside the gene matches. CDR3 in amino acids: CASSPTGGHQETQYF. DNA for the CDR3: TGTGCCAGCTCACCGACAGGGGGGCACCAAGAGACCCAGTACTTC.

The V call is TRBV6-5, the J call TRBJ2-7; 10 bases fit TRBD2. Germline V gene data show CDR1 as MNHEY and CDR2 as SVGAGI. J lost 2 bases, V lost 6 bases, and 4 bases had no gene match. The CDR3 has 14 residues. The CDR3 nucleotides are TGTGCCAGCAGAATAGCGGGGGGCCCCTACGAGCAGTACTTC. Its protein product is CASRIAGGPYEQYF.

The chain has TRBV9 and TRBJ2-2; 7 bases are a match to TRBD2. With V trimmed by 4 bases and J by 4 bases, 10 bases remained unmatched. Germline loops: CDR1 SGDLS, CDR2 YYNGEE. CDR3 length: 16 amino acids. Written as DNA, the CDR3 is TGTGCCAGCAGCACCCCGACTAGCCAGTTCACCGGGGAGCTGTTTTTT. Translating it yields CASSTPTSQFTGELFF.

The chain uses TRBV18 and TRBJ1-5; 8 bases align to TRBD1. Germline trimming cut 6 bases from V and 3 bases from J; bases unmatched to any gene: 10. Germline CDR1 is KGHSH and CDR2 is LQKENI. This CDR3 region has 16 residues. This chain's CDR3 is CASSPLRTGSNQPQHF. As DNA, the CDR3 is TGTGCCAGCTCTCCTTTAAGGACAGGGTCCAATCAGCCCCAGCATTTT. The full variable domain, in which reference TRBV18 and TRBJ1-5 provide the parts outside the CDR3, is NAGVMQNPRHLVRRRGQEARLRCSPMKGHSHVYWYRQLPEEGLKFMVYLQKENIIDESGMPKERFSAEFPKEGPSILRIQQVVRGDSAAYFCASSPLRTGSNQPQHFGDGTRLSIL.